A selection of T cell receptor beta chains follows, all from one sample in a study of blood T cell repertoires in COVID-19. Generated by immunoSEQ multiplex PCR, the TCRdb table keeps only in-frame clones and is missing some. The sample yields approximately 68,000 clones, just over 85% seen once. Sequenced: peripheral blood. The receptor source for this set is a man in his 70s with active or convalescent COVID-19. The CDR3 runs from the conserved cysteine through the conserved F or W. Fields, in order: clone size, V gene, J gene, D gene, CDR3 protein, CDR3 DNA. The D gene is left open where the match is weak. For some rows the clone size is stated as once, few or many, or as a class when expanded; others skip it.

abundance: NA; v_gene: TRBV30; j_gene: TRBJ2-7; d_gene: TRBD2; CDR3aa: CAWSVGGTKPEQYF; CDR3nt: TGTGCCTGGAGTGTGGGCGGGACTAAACCCGAGCAGTACTTC
abundance: NA; v_gene: TRBV25-1; j_gene: TRBJ2-7; d_gene: TRBD2; CDR3aa: CASSGRGLADYEQYF; CDR3nt: TGTGCCAGCAGTGGTCGGGGACTAGCGGATTACGAGCAGTACTTC
abundance: NA; v_gene: TRBV2; j_gene: TRBJ2-3; d_gene: TRBD2; CDR3aa: CASSVESGSTGDTQYF; CDR3nt: TGTGCCAGCAGTGTAGAGAGCGGGAGTACGGGAGATACGCAGTATTTT
abundance: NA; v_gene: TRBV18; j_gene: TRBJ2-5; d_gene: TRBD1; CDR3aa: CASSPITGGVETQYF; CDR3nt: TGTGCCAGCTCACCGATTACAGGGGGCGTCGAGACCCAGTACTTC
abundance: few; v_gene: TRBV5-4; j_gene: TRBJ2-5; d_gene: NA; CDR3aa: CASSWGLRETQYF; CDR3nt: TGTGCCAGCAGCTGGGGCCTCCGGGAGACCCAGTACTTC
abundance: NA; v_gene: TRBV27; j_gene: TRBJ1-5; d_gene: NA; CDR3aa: CASSLSPGRGRQPQHF; CDR3nt: TGTGCCAGCAGTTTAAGTCCAGGGAGAGGGAGGCAGCCCCAGCATTTT
abundance: NA; v_gene: TRBV11-2; j_gene: TRBJ2-7; d_gene: TRBD2; CDR3aa: CASSATSGTYEQYF; CDR3nt: TGTGCCAGCAGCGCGACTAGCGGGACCTACGAGCAGTACTTC
abundance: NA; v_gene: TRBV6-5; j_gene: TRBJ1-1; d_gene: NA; CDR3aa: CASSFRVAYTEAFF; CDR3nt: TGTGCCAGCAGTTTCAGGGTCGCGTACACTGAAGCTTTCTTT
abundance: NA; v_gene: TRBV7-2; j_gene: TRBJ2-1; d_gene: TRBD2; CDR3aa: CASSSSPGGWNEQFF; CDR3nt: TGTGCCAGCAGCTCCAGTCCGGGGGGATGGAATGAGCAGTTCTTC
abundance: NA; v_gene: TRBV19; j_gene: TRBJ2-7; d_gene: TRBD2; CDR3aa: CASSIDSGLAGTYEQYF; CDR3nt: TGTGCCAGTAGTATTGACTCCGGGCTAGCGGGAACCTACGAGCAGTACTTC
abundance: few; v_gene: TRBV7-9; j_gene: TRBJ2-7; d_gene: TRBD1; CDR3aa: CASSLFGTGEKQYF; CDR3nt: TGTGCCAGCAGCTTATTCGGGACAGGGGAGAAGCAGTACTTC
abundance: NA; v_gene: TRBV29-1; j_gene: TRBJ1-1; d_gene: TRBD1; CDR3aa: CSVVSQGARGAFF; CDR3nt: TGCAGCGTTGTATCACAGGGGGCTAGGGGAGCTTTCTTT
abundance: NA; v_gene: TRBV7-2; j_gene: TRBJ1-4; d_gene: TRBD1; CDR3aa: CASSLQGAAEKLFF; CDR3nt: TGTGCCAGCAGCTTACAGGGGGCGGCTGAAAAACTGTTTTTT
abundance: NA; v_gene: TRBV9; j_gene: TRBJ2-3; d_gene: NA; CDR3aa: CASSEAGAGVGTDTQYF; CDR3nt: TGTGCCAGCAGCGAGGCAGGGGCAGGCGTGGGAACAGATACGCAGTATTTT
abundance: once; v_gene: TRBV6-2/TRBV6-3; j_gene: TRBJ2-7; d_gene: NA; CDR3aa: CASTPGLTTYEQYF; CDR3nt: TGTGCCAGCACCCCGGGGCTGACGACCTACGAGCAGTACTTC
abundance: once; v_gene: TRBV27; j_gene: TRBJ2-1; d_gene: NA; CDR3aa: CASRQADSYNEQFF; CDR3nt: TGTGCCAGCAGGCAAGCGGACTCCTACAATGAGCAGTTCTTC
abundance: NA; v_gene: TRBV7-8; j_gene: TRBJ1-2; d_gene: NA; CDR3aa: CASSPPGIDYGYTF; CDR3nt: TGTGCCAGCAGCCCCCCGGGAATCGACTATGGCTACACCTTC
abundance: NA; v_gene: TRBV5-3; j_gene: TRBJ1-4; d_gene: TRBD1; CDR3aa: CVRNRQGREKLFF; CDR3nt: TGTGTCAGAAATCGACAGGGTCGTGAAAAACTGTTTTTT
abundance: few; v_gene: TRBV19; j_gene: TRBJ1-5; d_gene: NA; CDR3aa: CASSTDRGSTQPQHF; CDR3nt: TGTGCCAGTAGTACGGACCGGGGGTCCACTCAGCCCCAGCATTTT
abundance: once; v_gene: TRBV12-3/TRBV12-4; j_gene: TRBJ2-7; d_gene: NA; CDR3aa: CASRYGLTYEQYF; CDR3nt: TGTGCCAGCAGATATGGACTAACCTACGAGCAGTACTTC
abundance: NA; v_gene: TRBV10-3; j_gene: TRBJ1-6; d_gene: NA; CDR3aa: CAISEQDNSYNSPLHF; CDR3nt: TGTGCCATCAGTGAGCAGGACAACTCCTATAATTCACCCCTCCACTTT
abundance: NA; v_gene: TRBV30; j_gene: TRBJ1-2; d_gene: NA; CDR3aa: CAWSYTGGYGYTF; CDR3nt: TGTGCCTGGAGTTATACGGGAGGCTATGGCTACACCTTC
abundance: NA; v_gene: TRBV5-1; j_gene: TRBJ2-5; d_gene: NA; CDR3aa: CASSLGGASEETQYF; CDR3nt: TGCGCCAGCAGCTTGGGGGGCGCTAGCGAAGAGACCCAGTACTTC
abundance: NA; v_gene: TRBV19; j_gene: TRBJ1-4; d_gene: TRBD1; CDR3aa: CASSGTATNEKLFF; CDR3nt: TGTGCCAGTAGCGGGACAGCAACTAATGAAAAACTGTTTTTT
abundance: NA; v_gene: TRBV28; j_gene: TRBJ2-1; d_gene: TRBD2; CDR3aa: CASRSAGGNDNEQFF; CDR3nt: TGTGCCAGCAGATCGGCGGGAGGCAATGACAATGAGCAGTTCTTC
abundance: NA; v_gene: TRBV6-5; j_gene: TRBJ1-5; d_gene: TRBD1; CDR3aa: CAGGQYSNQPQHF; CDR3nt: TGTGCGGGGGGACAGTATAGCAATCAGCCCCAGCATTTT
abundance: NA; v_gene: TRBV19; j_gene: TRBJ2-2; d_gene: TRBD2; CDR3aa: CASSRTAIAGAGWTRELFF; CDR3nt: TGTGCCAGTAGTAGAACGGCCATAGCGGGAGCCGGGTGGACGCGGGAGCTGTTTTTT
abundance: NA; v_gene: TRBV4-2; j_gene: TRBJ2-1; d_gene: TRBD2; CDR3aa: CASSQGLAGGLYNEQFF; CDR3nt: TGTGCCAGCAGCCAGGGACTAGCGGGAGGCCTATACAATGAGCAGTTCTTC
abundance: NA; v_gene: TRBV19; j_gene: TRBJ1-2; d_gene: TRBD1; CDR3aa: CASSSTGTGTLGYTF; CDR3nt: TGTGCCAGTAGTAGTACCGGGACAGGGACCCTGGGCTACACCTTC
abundance: NA; v_gene: TRBV2; j_gene: TRBJ1-3; d_gene: NA; CDR3aa: CAYAAGLPSGNTIYF; CDR3nt: TGTGCTTATGCAGCAGGGCTTCCCTCTGGAAACACCATATATTTT
abundance: NA; v_gene: TRBV27; j_gene: TRBJ2-5; d_gene: NA; CDR3aa: CASSLNGVREETQYF; CDR3nt: TGTGCCAGCAGTTTAAACGGTGTCCGGGAAGAGACCCAGTACTTC
abundance: NA; v_gene: TRBV6-1; j_gene: TRBJ2-1; d_gene: NA; CDR3aa: CASSETRSYNEQFF; CDR3nt: TGTGCCAGCAGTGAAACTCGTTCCTACAATGAGCAGTTCTTC
abundance: NA; v_gene: TRBV28; j_gene: TRBJ2-7; d_gene: TRBD2; CDR3aa: CASSSPLSGTYEQYF; CDR3nt: TGTGCCAGCAGTTCCCCACTTAGCGGGACCTACGAGCAGTACTTC
abundance: NA; v_gene: TRBV18; j_gene: TRBJ1-1; d_gene: TRBD1; CDR3aa: CASSLSGGFEAFF; CDR3nt: TGTGCCAGCTCACTCTCAGGGGGCTTTGAAGCTTTCTTT
abundance: NA; v_gene: TRBV6-6; j_gene: TRBJ2-5; d_gene: NA; CDR3aa: CASSYLGLQETQYF; CDR3nt: TGTGCCAGCAGTTACTTAGGACTCCAAGAGACCCAGTACTTC
abundance: NA; v_gene: TRBV7-2; j_gene: TRBJ2-5; d_gene: NA; CDR3aa: CASTRGVVRETQYF; CDR3nt: TGTGCCAGCACCCGGGGAGTAGTCCGAGAGACCCAGTACTTC
abundance: few; v_gene: TRBV9; j_gene: TRBJ2-2; d_gene: TRBD2; CDR3aa: CASSSNSGRNTGELFF; CDR3nt: TGTGCCAGCAGCTCTAATAGCGGGAGGAACACCGGGGAGCTGTTTTTT
abundance: NA; v_gene: TRBV30; j_gene: TRBJ1-4; d_gene: TRBD1; CDR3aa: CAWSTGGRLFF; CDR3nt: TGTGCCTGGAGTACAGGGGGGAGGCTGTTTTTT
abundance: NA; v_gene: TRBV30; j_gene: TRBJ1-3; d_gene: TRBD1; CDR3aa: CAGQGSGGNTIYF; CDR3nt: TGTGCCGGACAGGGATCGGGTGGAAACACCATATATTTT
abundance: NA; v_gene: TRBV6-1; j_gene: TRBJ2-5; d_gene: NA; CDR3aa: CASSEASGILETQYF; CDR3nt: TGTGCCAGCAGTGAGGCGTCCGGGATCCTGGAGACCCAGTACTTC
abundance: NA; v_gene: TRBV29-1; j_gene: TRBJ2-3; d_gene: TRBD2; CDR3aa: CSVSGRNTDTQYF; CDR3nt: TGCAGCGTTAGCGGGAGGAACACAGATACGCAGTATTTT
abundance: NA; v_gene: TRBV19; j_gene: TRBJ2-1; d_gene: TRBD1; CDR3aa: CASTASDRDNEQFF; CDR3nt: TGTGCCAGTACCGCGTCGGACAGGGATAATGAGCAGTTCTTC
abundance: NA; v_gene: TRBV7-9; j_gene: TRBJ2-3; d_gene: TRBD1; CDR3aa: CASSTRQGPTDTQYF; CDR3nt: TGTGCCAGCAGCACCCGACAGGGGCCCACAGATACGCAGTATTTT